This note documents a single TCR beta chain sequence. Its antigen is currently unknown. This sample was included in a study of T cells in Graves' hyperthyroidism and ophthalmopathy. It was RNA transcripts that yielded the amplified TCR beta CDR3 regions. In the first-round RT-PCR of the TCR CDR3, the HTBI primer set was used. TCRdb fed the multiplex PCR reads into MiXCR, producing one record per CDR3 protein. The sample lists hundreds of thousands of distinct CDR3 sequences, 15% to 20% occurring once. The CDR3 runs to 15 residues. The germline gives CDR1 MGHRA, CDR2 YSYEKL. The V end lost 4 bases, the J end lost 3 bases, and 15 bases lay between the germline ends. General observations from the study: Model output signaled ophthalmopathy a median approximately 6 months ahead of onset.

Sequencing input: blood. The clonotype was recovered from a middle-aged man with Graves' ophthalmopathy. The V call is TRBV4-1, the J call TRBJ1-1; TRBD1 is a possible D gene (5 bases). The CDR3 protein is CASSPEGAGYTEAFF. The CDR3 nucleotides read TGCGCCAGCAGCCCCGAGGGTGCAGGGTACACTGAAGCTTTCTTT.